The rows below give T cell receptor beta chains drawn from one sample of a study of cytomegalovirus exposure and HLA in healthy donors. Profiling relied on immunoSEQ multiplex PCR, and the TCRdb table lists in-frame clones only, not all of them. The sample carries 150,000 to 200,000 clones, more than 70% recorded once. The sample consisted of PBMCs. These receptors originate from a boy younger than 18 in good health and CMV-seronegative. The CDR3 runs from the conserved cysteine through the conserved F or W. A D gene is named only where the DNA matches it firmly. Where a row states a size, it is once, few, many or the class of an expanded clone; other rows omit it.

cdr3_aa	cdr3_nt	v_call	d_call	clone_size	j_call
CASSLVPGAGNTIYF	TGTGCCAGCAGCTTAGTACCAGGGGCCGGAAACACCATATATTTT	TRBV11-2	.	.	TRBJ1-3
CASSSQTQRNEQYF	TGTGCCAGCAGCTCCCAAACCCAGCGTAACGAGCAGTACTTC	TRBV5-4	.	.	TRBJ2-7
CASSLSSGSLNEQYF	TGTGCCAGCAGTTTATCCTCCGGGAGTCTGAACGAGCAGTACTTC	TRBV28	.	.	TRBJ2-7
CASSETLPDRGEAFF	TGCGCCAGCAGTGAGACCCTCCCGGACAGGGGAGAAGCTTTCTTT	TRBV10-1	TRBD1	few	TRBJ1-1
CASSWRTSGDTDTQYF	TGTGCCAGCAGCTGGAGGACTAGCGGGGACACAGATACGCAGTATTTT	TRBV7-3	TRBD2	.	TRBJ2-3
CASSLVGGRETQYF	TGCGCCAGCAGCTTGGTCGGGGGGAGAGAGACCCAGTACTTC	TRBV5-1	TRBD2	.	TRBJ2-5
CASSLADQETQYF	TGCGCCAGCAGCTTAGCGGATCAAGAGACCCAGTACTTC	TRBV5-1	.	.	TRBJ2-5
CAIRQLYGYTF	TGTGCCATCAGACAGCTCTATGGCTACACCTTC	TRBV19	.	.	TRBJ1-2
CASSEPPRYSNQPQHF	TGTGCCAGCAGCGAGCCCCCCCGTTATAGCAATCAGCCCCAGCATTTT	TRBV9	.	.	TRBJ1-5
CASSGRADPYEQYF	TGTGCCAGCAGCGGGAGGGCCGACCCCTACGAGCAGTACTTC	TRBV27	TRBD2	.	TRBJ2-7
CASSVEALAKNIQYF	TGTGCCAGCAGCGTCGAGGCCCTAGCCAAAAACATTCAGTACTTC	TRBV2	.	once	TRBJ2-4
CASSVEFRGAVQYF	TGTGCCAGCAGCGTAGAATTCAGGGGCGCGGTGCAGTACTTC	TRBV9	.	once	TRBJ2-7
CASSLAWDRVVDTQYF	TGTGCCAGCAGCTTAGCGTGGGACAGGGTCGTTGATACGCAGTATTTT	TRBV7-9	TRBD1	.	TRBJ2-3
CASSRNQGNTEAFF	TGTGCCAGTAGCCGCAATCAGGGTAACACTGAAGCTTTCTTT	TRBV19	.	.	TRBJ1-1